The 9 T cell receptor beta chains listed next were all sequenced from one sample in a study of T cells after yellow fever vaccination. TCRdb called the 5' RACE reads again in MiXCR, with one record for every CDR3 protein. The data hold over 110,000 distinct CDR3 sequences, with around 7.7% observed a single time. Here the sequenced sample was CD4+ T cells sorted from PBMCs, taken 5 days after the yellow fever booster vaccination. The receptor source for this set is a man aged 25 to 45 who received the YFV17D yellow fever vaccine.

A remark on this clonotype: Just one base apart from a much larger clone, this may be a read error. This chain connects TRBV27 to TRBJ2-7, with D possibly matching TRBD1 (6 bases). Germline lookup yields CDR1 MNHEY and CDR2 SMNVEV (reference sequence). V was pared by 6 bases and J by 4 bases, with 13 bases between. The CDR3 extends over 13 amino acids. The CDR3 bases are TGTGCCAGCAGGAACAGGGATCGTTACGAGCAGTACTTC. Translating it yields CASRNRDRYEQYF.

The table lists this clonotype with many counts. V gene TRBV28 combines with J gene TRBJ2-5, with D possibly being TRBD1 (5 bases). The germline CDR1 and CDR2 sequences are MDHEN and SYDVKM. The germline V and J ends were trimmed by 5 bases and 1 base, with 23 bases remaining between them. The length of the CDR3 is 18 residues. CDR3 in amino acids: CASSLPAFKERGQETQYF. The CDR3 coding sequence is TGTGCCAGCAGTCTACCAGCCTTCAAGGAAAGGGGCCAAGAGACCCAGTACTTC.

This clonotype was counted once. This chain connects TRBV20-1 to TRBJ2-3, with 9 bases aligning to TRBD2. V trimming: 1 base; J trimming: 6 bases; junction bases outside the gene matches: 14. Germline CDR1 reads DFQATT; CDR2 reads SNEGSKA (reference sequence). The CDR3 length is 17 residues. CDR3 sequence: CSARVSFSGRVPDTQYF. CDR3 DNA: TGCAGTGCTAGAGTTTCATTTAGCGGGAGAGTGCCGGATACGCAGTATTTT.

As for this clonotype: It may be a read error: a sequence one base away is much more abundant. The chain uses TRBV4-2 and TRBJ2-1, with D perhaps matching TRBD2 (5 bases). Germline CDR1 reads LGHNA; CDR2 reads YNFKEQ. CDR3 size: 21 residues. The germline V and J ends were trimmed by 1 base and 8 bases, with 33 bases remaining between them. The CDR3 DNA reads as TGTGCCAGCAGCCAAGTTGATCGTAGCGTATTTGGCGCGAGAGGGCCGTATGAGCAGTTCTTC. Its protein product is CASSQVDRSVFGARGPYEQFF.

The table lists this clonotype with many counts. This chain joins TRBV5-1 and TRBJ2-2, with D unclear. The CDR3 covers 13 residues. Per the germline V gene, CDR1 is SGHRS and CDR2 is YFSETQ. Trimming took off 6 bases at V and 6 bases at J, with 12 bases between the two ends. The CDR3 region is CASTWAAPGELFF. CDR3 in DNA: TGCGCCAGCACCTGGGCTGCGCCCGGGGAGCTGTTTTTT. The variable domain in full, completed from reference TRBV5-1 and TRBJ2-2, reads KAGVTQTPRYLIKTRGQQVTLSCSPISGHRSVSWYQQTPGQGLQFLFEYFSETQRNKGNFPGRFSGRQFSNSRSEMNVSTLELGDSALYLCASTWAAPGELFFGEGSRLTVL.

In its sample, this clonotype was seen many times. The V and J genes are TRBV14 and TRBJ2-7, with D possibly called TRBD1 or TRBD2 (5 bases each). Germline lookup yields CDR1 SGHDN and CDR2 FVKESK. This CDR3 is 15 amino acids long. Deletions cut 2 bases from V and 2 bases from J, with 13 bases between. The CDR3 loop reads CASSQTGAATYEQYF. CDR3 DNA: TGTGCCAGCAGCCAAACCGGGGCCGCAACCTACGAGCAGTACTTC.

This clonotype was observed at least ten times. The chain uses TRBV28 and TRBJ2-5; D remains ambiguous. Germline-derived CDR1 and CDR2 are MDHEN and SYDVKM. This CDR3 comprises 14 residues. V lost 2 bases, J lost 2 bases, and 9 bases lay in between. CDR3: CASSLGQPQETQYF. CDR3 DNA: TGTGCCAGCAGTTTAGGCCAACCGCAAGAGACCCAGTACTTC. Together with reference TRBV28 and TRBJ2-5, the CDR3 gives the full variable domain: DVKVTQSSRYLVKRTGEKVFLECVQDMDHENMFWYRQDPGLGLRLIYFSYDVKMKEKGDIPEGYSVSREKKERFSLILESASTNQTSMYLCASSLGQPQETQYFGPGTRLLVL.

This clonotype was observed at least ten times. The chain recombines TRBV20-1 with TRBJ2-3; no clear D. This CDR3 region has 14 residues. V lost 5 bases to trimming and J lost 0 bases, with 12 bases between them. The germline V gene encodes CDR1 DFQATT and CDR2 SNEGSKA (reference sequence). In DNA, the CDR3 is TGCAGTGCTCTGGACGGGCCAAGCACAGATACGCAGTATTTT. It codes for CSALDGPSTDTQYF.

This clonotype was counted at least ten times. The chain links TRBV6-2 or TRBV6-3 to TRBJ2-1, with TRBD2 matching over 9 bases. Germline CDR1 and CDR2: MNHEY and SVGEGT. CDR3 size: 14 residues. J lost 6 bases, V lost 6 bases, and 6 bases had no gene match. CDR3 protein: CASRTLAGTNEQFF. Written as DNA, the CDR3 is TGTGCCAGCAGAACCCTAGCGGGAACCAATGAGCAGTTCTTC.